This TCR beta chain derives from a study of blood T cell repertoires in COVID-19. About the study: The study drew acute and convalescent COVID-19 samples from the United States, Italy and Spain. PBMCs, B-cell-depleted T cells, or T cells provided the cDNA or gDNA that made up the material.

As handled by the study authors: Reference gene primer amplification gave estimated nucleated cell counts. Sequencing used immunoSEQ multiplex PCR; TCRdb keeps in-frame clones, though not all of them. V and J calls and clone size follow that table, whereas D and trimming were derived from the DNA. The table includes 75,000 to 95,000 clones, 80% to 90% detected once. This receptor was identified in a man aged 45 to 65 with active COVID-19. The sample was peripheral blood.

The CDR3 DNA reads TGTGCCAGCAGCCCGATTCTAGCGGATACGCAGTATTTT. Protein: CASSPILADTQYF. The chain employs TRBV7-2 and TRBJ2-3, with a tentative D call TRBD2 (6 bases). CDR1 SGHTA and CDR2 FQGNSA come from the germline V gene. The CDR3 totals 13 residues. V lost 5 bases and J lost 6, with 12 bases in between.